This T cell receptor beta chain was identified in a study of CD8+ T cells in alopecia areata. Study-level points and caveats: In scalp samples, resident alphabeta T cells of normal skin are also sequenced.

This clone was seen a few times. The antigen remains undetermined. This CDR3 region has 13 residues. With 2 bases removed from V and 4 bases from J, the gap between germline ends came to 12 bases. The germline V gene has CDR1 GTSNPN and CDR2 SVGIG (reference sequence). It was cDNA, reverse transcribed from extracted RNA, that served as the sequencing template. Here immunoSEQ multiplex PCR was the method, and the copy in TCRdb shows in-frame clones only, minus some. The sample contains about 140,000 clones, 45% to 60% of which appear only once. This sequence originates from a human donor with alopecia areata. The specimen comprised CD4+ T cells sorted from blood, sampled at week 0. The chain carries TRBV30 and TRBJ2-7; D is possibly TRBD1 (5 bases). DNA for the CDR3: TGTGCCTGGAGTAGGCAGGGTGCATACGAGCAGTACTTC. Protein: CAWSRQGAYEQYF.